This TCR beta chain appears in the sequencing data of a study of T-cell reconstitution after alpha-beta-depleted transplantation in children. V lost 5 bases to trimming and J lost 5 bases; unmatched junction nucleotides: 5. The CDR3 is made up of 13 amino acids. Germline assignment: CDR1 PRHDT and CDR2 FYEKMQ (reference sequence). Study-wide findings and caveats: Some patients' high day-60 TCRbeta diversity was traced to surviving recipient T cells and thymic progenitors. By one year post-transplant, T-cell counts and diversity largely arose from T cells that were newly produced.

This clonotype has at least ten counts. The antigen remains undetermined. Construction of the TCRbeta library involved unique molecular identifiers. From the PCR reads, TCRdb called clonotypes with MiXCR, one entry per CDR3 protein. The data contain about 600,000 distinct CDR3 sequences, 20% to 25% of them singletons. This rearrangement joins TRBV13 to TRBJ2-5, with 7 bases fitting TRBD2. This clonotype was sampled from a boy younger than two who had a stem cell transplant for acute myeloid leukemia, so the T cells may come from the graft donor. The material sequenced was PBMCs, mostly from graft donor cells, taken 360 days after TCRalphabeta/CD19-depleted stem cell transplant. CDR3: CASSTGGMETQYF. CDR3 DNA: TGTGCCAGCAGCACGGGGGGAATGGAGACCCAGTACTTC.